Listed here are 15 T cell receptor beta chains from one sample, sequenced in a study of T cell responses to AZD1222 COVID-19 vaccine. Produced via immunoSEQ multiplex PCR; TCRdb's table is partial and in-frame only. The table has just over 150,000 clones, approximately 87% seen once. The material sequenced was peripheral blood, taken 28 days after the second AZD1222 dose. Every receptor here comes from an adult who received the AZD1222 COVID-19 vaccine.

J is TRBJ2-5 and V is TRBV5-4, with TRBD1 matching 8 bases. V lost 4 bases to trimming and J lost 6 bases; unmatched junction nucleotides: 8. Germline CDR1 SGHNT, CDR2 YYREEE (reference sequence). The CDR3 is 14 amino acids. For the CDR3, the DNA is TGTGCCAGCAGCCAGGCCCAGGGGGCGAAGACCCAGTACTTC. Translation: CASSQAQGAKTQYF.

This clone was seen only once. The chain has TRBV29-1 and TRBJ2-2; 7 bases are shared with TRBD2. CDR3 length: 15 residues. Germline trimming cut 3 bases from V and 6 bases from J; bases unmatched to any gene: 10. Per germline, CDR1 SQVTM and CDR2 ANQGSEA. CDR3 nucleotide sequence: TGCAGCGTTGAGTACCGGGGGGATGCTCCCGGGGAGCTGTTTTTT. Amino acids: CSVEYRGDAPGELFF.

The CDR3 region is CASSLGPGSGTEAFF. CDR3 bases: TGTGCCAGCAGCTTAGGGCCGGGAAGTGGGACTGAAGCTTTCTTT. J is TRBJ1-1 and V is TRBV7-2; the D is unclear. The CDR3 has 15 amino acids. Between the trimmed V and J ends, which lost 1 base and 5 bases, there was a span of 14 bases. CDR1 and CDR2 (germline): SGHTA, FQGNSA.

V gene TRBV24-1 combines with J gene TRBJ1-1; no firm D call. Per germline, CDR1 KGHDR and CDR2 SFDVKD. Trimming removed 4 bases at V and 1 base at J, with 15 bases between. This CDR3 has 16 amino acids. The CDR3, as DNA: TGTGCCACCAGTGACGGCTGGCACCCCGCGAACACTGAAGCTTTCTTT. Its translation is CATSDGWHPANTEAFF.

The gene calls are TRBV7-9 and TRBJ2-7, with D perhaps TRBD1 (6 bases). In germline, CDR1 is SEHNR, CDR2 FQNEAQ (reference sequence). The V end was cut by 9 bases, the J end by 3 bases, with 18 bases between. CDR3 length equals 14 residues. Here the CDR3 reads CASARGGTYYEQYF. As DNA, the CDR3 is TGTGCCAGTGCAAGAGGGGGAACCTACTACGAGCAGTACTTC.

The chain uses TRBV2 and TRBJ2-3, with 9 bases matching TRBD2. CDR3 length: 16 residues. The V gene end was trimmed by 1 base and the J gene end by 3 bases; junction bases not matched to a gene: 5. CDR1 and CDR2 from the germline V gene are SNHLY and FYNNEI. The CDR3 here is CASSEGGSGSTDTQYF. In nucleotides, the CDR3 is TGTGCCAGCAGTGAAGGGGGTAGCGGGAGTACAGATACGCAGTATTTT.

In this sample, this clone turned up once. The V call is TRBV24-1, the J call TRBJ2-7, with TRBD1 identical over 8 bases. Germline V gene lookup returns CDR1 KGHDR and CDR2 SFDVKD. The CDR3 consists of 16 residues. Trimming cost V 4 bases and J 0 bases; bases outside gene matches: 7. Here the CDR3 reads CATSDPGTGSSYEQYF. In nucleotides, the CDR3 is TGTGCCACCAGTGACCCCGGGACAGGTTCCTCCTACGAGCAGTACTTC.

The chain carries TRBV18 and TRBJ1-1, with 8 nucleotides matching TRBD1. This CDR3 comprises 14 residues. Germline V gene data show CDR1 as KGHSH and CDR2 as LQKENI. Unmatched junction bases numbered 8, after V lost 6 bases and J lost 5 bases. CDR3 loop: CASSSGQGSTEAFF. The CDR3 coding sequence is TGTGCCAGCTCGTCAGGACAGGGAAGTACTGAAGCTTTCTTT.

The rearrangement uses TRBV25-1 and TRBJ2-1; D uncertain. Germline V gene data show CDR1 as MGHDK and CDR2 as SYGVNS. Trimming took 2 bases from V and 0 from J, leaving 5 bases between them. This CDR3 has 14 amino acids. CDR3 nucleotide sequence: TGTGCCAGCAGTGAAGAGAGCTCCTACAATGAGCAGTTCTTC. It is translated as CASSEESSYNEQFF.

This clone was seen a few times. As DNA, the CDR3 is TGTGCCAGCAGTTCCGACTCGGGTCAAGAGACCCAGTACTTC. Amino acid sequence: CASSSDSGQETQYF. The chain carries TRBV7-2 and TRBJ2-5, with D uncertain. The germline V gene encodes CDR1 SGHTA and CDR2 FQGNSA. The ends were cut back, 6 bases at V and 2 bases at J, with 13 bases in the middle. This CDR3 contains 14 residues.

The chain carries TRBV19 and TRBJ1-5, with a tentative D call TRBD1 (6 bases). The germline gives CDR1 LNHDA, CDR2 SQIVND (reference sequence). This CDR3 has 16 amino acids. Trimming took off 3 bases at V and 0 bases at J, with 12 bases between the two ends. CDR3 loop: CASSMGHPYSNQPQHF. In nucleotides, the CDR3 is TGTGCCAGTAGTATGGGACACCCGTATAGCAATCAGCCCCAGCATTTT.

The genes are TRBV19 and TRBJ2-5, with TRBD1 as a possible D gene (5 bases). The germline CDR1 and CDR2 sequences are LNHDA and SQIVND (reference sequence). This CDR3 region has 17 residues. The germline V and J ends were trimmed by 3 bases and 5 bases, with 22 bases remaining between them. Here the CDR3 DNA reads TGTGCCAGTAGTATGCGAATCGGGCCCAACAAGGGGGAGACCCAGTACTTC. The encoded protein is CASSMRIGPNKGETQYF.

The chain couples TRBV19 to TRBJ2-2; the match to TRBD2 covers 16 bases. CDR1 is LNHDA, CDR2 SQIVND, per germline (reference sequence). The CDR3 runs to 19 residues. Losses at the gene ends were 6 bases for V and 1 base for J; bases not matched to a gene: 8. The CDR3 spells CASSPGTSGRALNTGELFF. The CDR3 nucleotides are TGTGCCAGTAGCCCCGGGACTAGCGGGAGGGCCTTGAACACCGGGGAGCTGTTTTTT.

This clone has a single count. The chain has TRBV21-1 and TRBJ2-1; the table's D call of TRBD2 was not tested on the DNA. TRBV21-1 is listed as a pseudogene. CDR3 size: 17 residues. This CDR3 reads CASSTQGLAGIHNEQFF. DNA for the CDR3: TGTGCCAGCAGCACCCAGGGACTAGCGGGAATACACAATGAGCAGTTCTTC.

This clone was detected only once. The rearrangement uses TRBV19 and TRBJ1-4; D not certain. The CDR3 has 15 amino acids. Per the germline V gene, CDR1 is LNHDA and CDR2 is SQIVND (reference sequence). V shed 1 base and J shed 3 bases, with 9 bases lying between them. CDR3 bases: TGTGCCAGTAGTATAGGGGGAACAGCTAATGAAAAACTGTTTTTT. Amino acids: CASSIGGTANEKLFF.